This TCR beta chain was sequenced in a study of CD4 and CD8 cells across lung adenocarcinoma regions (dated by TCRdb to the late 2010s). The study in broad terms: Intratumor heterogeneity of the T cell receptor repertoire was examined by comparing tumor centers with tumor margins.

The library was generated by PCR. Sequencing was performed on a HiSeq X Ten. Clones were called with MiXCR by TCRdb after fastp trimmed the public reads at Q25, and only in-frame beta chains were retained. A single entry per CDR3 protein holds the most common genes and DNA from its merged rows. The sample profile shows about 19,000 distinct CDR3 sequences; 46% of them were found once. Jointly, the top ten make up approximately 19% of the sample. Donors were patients with localized lung adenocarcinoma, a subtype of non-small cell lung cancer. The samples were taken from the margins of localized lung adenocarcinomas. For TCR repertoire analysis, CD4+ T cells from tumor tissue were profiled separately from CD8+ T cells. Details on this clonotype: Its antigen target is currently unknown. Base qualities are missing; no much larger clone stands one base away.

The germline V gene (reference sequence) gives CDR1 as LGHDT and CDR2 as YNNKEL. Trimming takes 1 base from V and 7 bases from J, and the germline ends sit 13 bases apart. From cysteine to phenylalanine, the CDR3 is 14 amino acids long. This entry keeps only the CDR3 DNA: 42 bases, framed from base 1. The V and J genes are TRBV3-1 and TRBJ1-1; the D gene lacks a confident call. The clonotype originates from a male donor with lung adenocarcinoma. The CD4 and CD8 labels of this study may be unreliable. The source material was CD4+ T cells from the margin of a lung tumor. This specimen's cell subset or site label, interpreted: tumor margin region. The CDR3 has the sequence CASSQGALGGEAFF. The DNA reads as follows: TGTGCCAGCAGCCAAGGTGCGCTCGGCGGTGAAGCTTTCTTT.